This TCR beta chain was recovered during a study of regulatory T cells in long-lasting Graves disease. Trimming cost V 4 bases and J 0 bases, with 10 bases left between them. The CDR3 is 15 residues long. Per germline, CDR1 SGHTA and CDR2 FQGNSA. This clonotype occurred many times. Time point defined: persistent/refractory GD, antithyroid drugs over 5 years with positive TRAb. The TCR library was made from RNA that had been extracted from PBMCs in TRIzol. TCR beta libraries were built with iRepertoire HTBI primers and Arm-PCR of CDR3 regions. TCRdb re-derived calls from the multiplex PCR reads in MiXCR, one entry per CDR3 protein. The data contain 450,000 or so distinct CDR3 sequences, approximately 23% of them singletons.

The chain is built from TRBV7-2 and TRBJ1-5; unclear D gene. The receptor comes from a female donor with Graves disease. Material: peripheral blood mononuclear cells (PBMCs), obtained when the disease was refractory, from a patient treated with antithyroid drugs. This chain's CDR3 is CASSSSALSNQPQHF. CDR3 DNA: TGTGCCAGCAGCTCCTCTGCGCTTAGCAATCAGCCCCAGCATTTT. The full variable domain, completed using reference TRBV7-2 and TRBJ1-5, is GAGVSQSPSNKVTEKGKDVELRCDPISGHTALYWYRQSLGQGLEFLIYFQGNSAPDKSGLPSDRFSAERTGGSVSTLTIQRTQQEDSAVYLCASSSSALSNQPQHFGDGTRLSIL.